This entry is about one T cell receptor beta chain. Patients of the Seattle cohort, enrolled during active infection, were followed longitudinally. This entry comes from a study of blood T cell repertoires in COVID-19. In the authors' workflow: Estimation of nucleated cell counts relied on the amplification of reference gene primers. The table came from immunoSEQ multiplex PCR; TCRdb's copy has only in-frame clones and leaves some out. V and J calls and clone size are given by that table; D and trimming were obtained from the DNA. In the table there are approximately 33,000 clones, around 90% of which are singletons. The CDR3 sequence is 16 residues long. The germline V gene has CDR1 SGDLS and CDR2 YYNGEE. V lost 4 bases, J lost 2 bases, and 10 bases stayed unmatched.

The sequence was collected from a man aged 55 to 69 with COVID-19, enrolled during active disease. The chain is built from TRBV9 and TRBJ2-3; TRBD1 matches 7 bases. Sequencing was carried out using peripheral blood. Written as DNA, the CDR3 is TGTGCCAGCAGCTCCCTCGGACAGGACCTCACAGATACGCAGTATTTT. It is translated as CASSSLGQDLTDTQYF.